The 13 T cell receptor beta chains below all came from one sample that was sequenced in a study of cytotoxic CD8 clonotypes in ibrutinib-treated CLL. Here immunoSEQ multiplex PCR was the method, and the copy in TCRdb shows in-frame clones only, minus some. In the table there are some 63,000 clones, 75% to 95% of which are singletons. The material was PBMCs, obtained after 12 months of ibrutinib treatment. These receptors all come from a human donor with chronic lymphocytic leukemia.

V gene TRBV5-1 combines with J gene TRBJ2-2; no firm D call. V lost 0 bases to trimming and J lost 0 bases, with 9 bases between them. CDR1 and CDR2 (germline): SGHRS, YFSETQ. CDR3 length equals 16 residues. The CDR3 DNA follows: TGCGCCAGCAGCTTGGGTTGGAATTCGAACACCGGGGAGCTGTTTTTT. This codes for CASSLGWNSNTGELFF.

This chain joins TRBV7-2 and TRBJ1-2, with D possibly TRBD1 on 5 matching bases. This CDR3 has 14 amino acids. V lost 8 bases and J lost 5, with 18 bases in between. The germline V gene encodes CDR1 SGHTA and CDR2 FQGNSA. The CDR3 nucleotides are TGTGCCAGCGCTATACAATCGGGGGTATATGGCTACACCTTC. Encoded protein: CASAIQSGVYGYTF.

The J gene is TRBJ1-1, the V gene TRBV6-1; D ambiguous. CDR1 MNHNS and CDR2 SASEGT come from the germline V gene. Trimming removed 7 bases from V and 0 bases from J, with 12 bases in between. The CDR3 contains 14 residues. Here the CDR3 DNA reads TGTGCCAGCATGTTGAGAGCCATGAACACTGAAGCTTTCTTT. It yields the protein CASMLRAMNTEAFF.

This clone occurred once. The chain carries TRBV30 and TRBJ2-7; the D call may be TRBD1 or TRBD2 (5 bases each). There are 15 residues in the CDR3. V gave up 3 bases and J gave up 3 bases, with 18 bases separating them. Germline CDR1 GTSNPN, CDR2 SVGIG (reference sequence). The chain's CDR3 is CAWRIGTLGGYEQYF. In DNA, the CDR3 is TGTGCCTGGAGAATTGGGACCCTCGGAGGCTACGAGCAGTACTTC.

J is TRBJ2-5 and V is TRBV27, with 11 bases lining up with TRBD1. The DNA end is more similar to TRBJ2-7, so the J call may be wrong. The CDR3 length is 14 residues. Per the germline V gene, CDR1 is MNHEY and CDR2 is SMNVEV (reference sequence). The chain's CDR3 is CASSLGQGAYEQYF. For the CDR3, the DNA is TGTGCCAGCAGTTTGGGACAGGGGGCCTACGAGCAGTACTTC.

This rearrangement joins TRBV27 to TRBJ1-5; perhaps TRBD1 as D (6 bases). The CDR3 is 15 amino acids. Trimming shortened V by 3 bases and J by 2 bases, and 11 bases separated the two germline ends. Per the germline V gene, CDR1 is MNHEY and CDR2 is SMNVEV (reference sequence). The CDR3 region is CASSFGAGGNQPQHF. The CDR3 DNA reads TGTGCCAGCAGTTTTGGAGCAGGGGGCAATCAGCCCCAGCATTTT.

The gene calls are TRBV10-3 and TRBJ1-1; no firm D call. CDR1 is ENHRY, CDR2 SYGVKD, per germline. The V gene lost 5 bases and the J gene lost 4 bases, with 20 bases spanning the gap. There are 16 residues in the CDR3. CDR3 DNA sequence: TGTGCCATCAGTTATCGGCAGGTTTGGGATGGCACTGAAGCTTTCTTT. Translating gives CAISYRQVWDGTEAFF.

The chain uses TRBV5-4 and TRBJ1-1, with 9 bases that match TRBD1. V was pared by 3 bases and J by 4 bases, with 10 bases of the junction left unmatched. Germline V lookup: CDR1 SGHNT, CDR2 YYREEE (reference sequence). The CDR3 length is 16 residues. CDR3 in amino acids: CASSSPWTGVFTEAFF. CDR3 sequence (DNA): TGTGCCAGCAGCTCCCCCTGGACAGGGGTATTCACTGAAGCTTTCTTT.

CDR3 in DNA: TGTGCCACCAGCAGAGACCAGGGTGGGGAAAAACTGTTTTTT. Translated, it gives CATSRDQGGEKLFF. The V gene is TRBV15, the J gene TRBJ1-4, with a weak D call TRBD1 (5 bases). The CDR3 totals 14 residues. V was shortened by 0 bases and J by 8 bases, with 10 bases between the two germline ends. Germline V gene lookup returns CDR1 LNHNV and CDR2 YYDKDF (reference sequence).

V is TRBV6-7 and J is TRBJ2-5; a weak D match, TRBD1 (6 bases). TRBV6-7 is an ORF, with its function uncertain. This CDR3 contains 16 residues. V dropped 0 bases and J dropped 2 bases, with 13 bases sitting between them. The CDR3 spells CASSYSEGTPQETQYF. The CDR3, as DNA: TGTGCCAGCAGTTACTCTGAAGGGACACCTCAAGAGACCCAGTACTTC.

The CDR3 loop reads CASSPPGLNGYTF. DNA of the CDR3: TGTGCCAGCAGCCCACCAGGGTTGAATGGCTACACCTTC. The chain has TRBV28 and TRBJ1-2; D may be TRBD1 (5 bases). V lost 6 bases to trimming and J lost 6 bases, with 14 bases between them. CDR3 length: 13 amino acids. Germline loops: CDR1 MDHEN, CDR2 SYDVKM.

The V and J genes are TRBV29-1 and TRBJ2-7; the D gene is possibly TRBD1 (5 bases). V lost 4 bases to trimming and J lost 3 bases, with 10 bases between them. CDR3 length: 12 amino acids. The V gene's germline CDR1 is SQVTM and CDR2 ANQGSEA. Here the CDR3 reads CSVASGLYEQYF. CDR3 sequence (DNA): TGCAGCGTTGCTTCAGGGCTCTACGAGCAGTACTTC.

Notes on this clone: An end of the junction does not agree with germline; a read error may underlie this. This sequence joins TRBV7-9 and TRBJ2-7, with 7 positions matching TRBD2. The germline gives CDR1 SEHNR, CDR2 FQNEAQ (reference sequence). The CDR3 loop spans 15 amino acids. This CDR3 reads CASSSAEGGSYEQHF. The CDR3 DNA is TGTGCCAGCAGCTCCGCGGAGGGCGGGAGTTACGAGCAGCACTTC.